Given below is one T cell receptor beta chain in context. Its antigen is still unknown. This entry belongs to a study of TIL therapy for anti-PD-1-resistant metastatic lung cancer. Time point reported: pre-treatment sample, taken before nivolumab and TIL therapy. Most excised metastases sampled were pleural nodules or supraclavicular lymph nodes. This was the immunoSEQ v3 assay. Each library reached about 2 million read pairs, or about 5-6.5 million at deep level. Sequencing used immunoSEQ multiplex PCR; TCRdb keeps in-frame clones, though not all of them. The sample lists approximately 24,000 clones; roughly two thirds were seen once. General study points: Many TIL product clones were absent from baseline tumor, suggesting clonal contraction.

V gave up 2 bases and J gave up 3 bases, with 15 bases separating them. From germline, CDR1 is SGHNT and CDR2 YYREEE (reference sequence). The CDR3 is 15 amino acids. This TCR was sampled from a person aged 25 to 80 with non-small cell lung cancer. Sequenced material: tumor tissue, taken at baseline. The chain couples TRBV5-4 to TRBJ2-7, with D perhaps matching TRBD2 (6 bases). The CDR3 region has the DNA TGTGCCAGCAGCTTTTTTTCCAGGGAGGACTACGAGCAGTACTTC. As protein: CASSFFSREDYEQYF.